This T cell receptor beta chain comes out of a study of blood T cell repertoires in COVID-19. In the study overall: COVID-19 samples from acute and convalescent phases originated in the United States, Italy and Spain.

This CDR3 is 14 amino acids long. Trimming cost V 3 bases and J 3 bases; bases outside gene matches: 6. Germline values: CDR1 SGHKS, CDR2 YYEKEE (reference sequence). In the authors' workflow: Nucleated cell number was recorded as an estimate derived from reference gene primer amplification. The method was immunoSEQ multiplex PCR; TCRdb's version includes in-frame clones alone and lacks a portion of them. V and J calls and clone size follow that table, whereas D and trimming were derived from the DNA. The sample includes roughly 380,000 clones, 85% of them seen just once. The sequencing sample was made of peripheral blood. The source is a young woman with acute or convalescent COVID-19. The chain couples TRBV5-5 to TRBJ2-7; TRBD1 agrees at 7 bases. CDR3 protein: CASSSGQLFYEQYF. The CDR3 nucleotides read TGTGCCAGCAGCTCGGGACAGCTTTTCTACGAGCAGTACTTC. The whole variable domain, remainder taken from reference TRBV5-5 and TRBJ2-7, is DAGVTQSPTHLIKTRGQQVTLRCSPISGHKSVSWYQQVLGQGPQFIFQYYEKEERGRGNFPDRFSARQFPNYSSELNVNALLLGDSALYLCASSSGQLFYEQYFGPGTRLTVT.